A selection of T cell receptor beta chains follows, all from one sample in a study of CD8 T cells in ankylosing spondylitis. Using its own MiXCR run on the 5' RACE reads, TCRdb lists one record per CDR3 protein. The data contain 250,000 or so distinct CDR3 sequences, 18% of them seen just once; the ten biggest clones take up around 33%. The sample consisted of blood, either unsorted or a sorted T cell fraction (not recorded which). The source of these receptors is a male donor with ankylosing spondylitis or in good health (not recorded which). The CDR3 runs from the conserved cysteine through the conserved F or W. A D gene is named only where the DNA matches it firmly. Size values are once, few and many counts, or a class for expanded clones, and some rows have none.

>.|TRBV5-6|few|TRBJ2-1
CASSSHEGVSYNEQFF
TGTGCCAGCAGCTCCCATGAAGGAGTTTCCTACAATGAGCAGTTCTTC
>TRBD2|TRBV4-1|many|TRBJ2-1
CASGRGGEQFF
TGCGCCAGCGGGAGGGGTGGGGAGCAGTTCTTC
>.|TRBV4-2|many|TRBJ1-5
CASSQDQEGVKPQHF
TGTGCCAGCAGCCAAGATCAAGAGGGGGTGAAGCCCCAGCATTTT
>.|TRBV20-1|.|TRBJ1-6
CSAALTGSSSPLHF
TGCAGTGCCGCTCTTACAGGGTCTTCTTCACCCCTCCACTTT
>TRBD2|TRBV29-1|few|TRBJ2-1
CSAPSLAGVYNEQFF
TGCAGCGCCCCTTCACTAGCGGGAGTCTACAATGAGCAGTTCTTC
>TRBD1|TRBV7-7|few|TRBJ2-7
CASSMTGLDEQYF
TGTGCTAGCAGCATGACAGGGTTGGACGAGCAGTACTTC
>.|TRBV27|many|TRBJ2-1
CASSLSSYNEQFF
TGTGCCAGCAGCCTGAGCTCCTACAATGAGCAGTTCTTC
>.|TRBV10-2|many|TRBJ1-5
CASSKAINQPQHF
TGCGCCAGCAGTAAGGCGATCAATCAGCCCCAGCATTTT
>TRBD1|TRBV12-3/TRBV12-4|few|TRBJ1-5
CASSLGQGALHQPQHF
TGTGCCAGCAGTTTAGGGCAGGGGGCCCTTCATCAGCCCCAGCATTTT
>.|TRBV6-1|few|TRBJ2-7
CASKKGLLNYEQYF
TGTGCCAGCAAGAAGGGATTATTGAACTACGAGCAGTACTTC
>.|TRBV9|.|TRBJ2-7
CASSVVPGNEQYF
TGTGCCAGCAGCGTAGTCCCAGGGAACGAGCAGTACTTC
>TRBD1|TRBV5-5|.|TRBJ2-7
CASSFGTGGEQYF
TGTGCCAGCAGCTTCGGGACAGGTGGTGAGCAGTACTTC
>TRBD2|TRBV27|.|TRBJ2-7
CASSLAGGPREQYF
TGTGCCAGCAGTTTAGCGGGAGGGCCGCGAGAGCAGTACTTC
>.|TRBV29-1|few|TRBJ2-3
CSVEDSGGPTDTQYF
TGCAGCGTTGAAGATAGTGGAGGGCCAACAGATACGCAGTATTTT
>.|TRBV6-2/TRBV6-3|few|TRBJ1-1
CASSSSQGPFGTEAFF
TGTGCCAGCAGTTCGAGTCAGGGTCCCTTCGGCACTGAAGCTTTCTTT
>TRBD1|TRBV9|few|TRBJ1-1
CASSGRDSDTEAFF
TGTGCCAGCAGCGGACGGGACAGTGACACTGAAGCTTTCTTT
>TRBD2|TRBV7-6|.|TRBJ2-2
CASSLYVDRAGGPGELFF
TGTGCCAGCAGCTTATATGTGGATCGAGCGGGAGGGCCCGGGGAGCTGTTTTTT
>.|TRBV5-6|.|TRBJ2-5
CASTSGDLETQYF
TGTGCCAGCACTTCGGGGGACCTTGAGACCCAGTACTTC
>.|TRBV29-1|.|TRBJ2-7
CSVLRDGREQYF
TGCAGCGTTCTCCGGGACGGGCGCGAGCAGTACTTC
>.|TRBV7-8|.|TRBJ2-2
CASSLNPGELFF
TGTGCCAGCAGCTTAAATCCCGGGGAGCTGTTTTTT
>TRBD2|TRBV29-1|few|TRBJ2-7
CSVGVAGTSGYEQYF
TGCAGCGTAGGAGTTGCCGGGACTAGCGGCTACGAGCAGTACTTC
>TRBD1|TRBV7-6|few|TRBJ1-4
CASSLGTGNEKLFF
TGTGCCAGCAGCTTAGGGACAGGGAATGAAAAACTGTTTTTT